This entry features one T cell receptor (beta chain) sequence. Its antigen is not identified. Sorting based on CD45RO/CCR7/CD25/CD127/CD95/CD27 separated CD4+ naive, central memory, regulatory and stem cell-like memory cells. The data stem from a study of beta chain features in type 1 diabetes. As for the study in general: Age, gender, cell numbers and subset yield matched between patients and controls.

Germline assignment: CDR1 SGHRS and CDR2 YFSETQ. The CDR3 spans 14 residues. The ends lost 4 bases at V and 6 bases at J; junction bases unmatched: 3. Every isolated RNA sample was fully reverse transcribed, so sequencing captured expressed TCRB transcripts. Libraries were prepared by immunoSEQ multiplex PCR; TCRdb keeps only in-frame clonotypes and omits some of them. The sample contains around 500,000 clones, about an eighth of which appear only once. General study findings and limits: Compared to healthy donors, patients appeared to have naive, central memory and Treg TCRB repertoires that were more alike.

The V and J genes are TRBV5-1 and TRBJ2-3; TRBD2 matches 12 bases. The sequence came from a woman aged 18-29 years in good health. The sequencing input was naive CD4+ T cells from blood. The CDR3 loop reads CASSPGTSGDTQYF. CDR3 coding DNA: TGCGCCAGCAGCCCCGGGACTAGCGGGGATACGCAGTATTTT.